Described below is a single T cell receptor beta chain sequence and its context. The target antigen is unknown. The germline gives CDR1 SGHTA, CDR2 FQGNSA. The CDR3 extends over 15 amino acids. V was trimmed by 5 bases and J by 6 bases, leaving 16 bases between them. The sample is drawn from a study of cytomegalovirus exposure and HLA in healthy donors. PCR involved 60 Vbeta and 13 Jbeta primers. Data came from immunoSEQ multiplex PCR; TCRdb stores just in-frame clones and leaves some out. The sample contains 65,000 to 90,000 clones, roughly 73% of which appear only once. Findings of the study overall: Immune exposure data for these donors was limited to CMV serostatus. The study flagged 150 to 200 TCR beta chains as cytomegalovirus-associated.

This sequence originates from a woman between 40 and 55 years old in good health and CMV-seropositive. Material for sequencing was PBMCs. This chain connects TRBV7-2 to TRBJ1-4; TRBD1 might be the D (6 bases). CDR3 amino acids: CASSKNRAAYEKLFF. CDR3 bases: TGTGCCAGCAGCAAAAACAGGGCCGCATATGAAAAACTGTTTTTT.